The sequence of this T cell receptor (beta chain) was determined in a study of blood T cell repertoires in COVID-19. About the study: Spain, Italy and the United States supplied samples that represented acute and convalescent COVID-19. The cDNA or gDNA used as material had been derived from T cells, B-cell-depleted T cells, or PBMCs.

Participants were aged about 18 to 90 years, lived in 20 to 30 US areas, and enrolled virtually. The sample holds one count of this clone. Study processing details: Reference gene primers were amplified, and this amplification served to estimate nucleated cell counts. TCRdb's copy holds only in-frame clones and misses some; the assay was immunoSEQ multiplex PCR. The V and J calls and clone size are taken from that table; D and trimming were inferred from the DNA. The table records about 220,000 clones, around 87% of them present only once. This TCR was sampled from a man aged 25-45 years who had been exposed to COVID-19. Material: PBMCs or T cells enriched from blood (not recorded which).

The CDR3 DNA is TGTGCCAGTAGGGAAGACAGGGGAGGATATGGCTACACCTTC. This codes for CASREDRGGYGYTF. The rearrangement uses TRBV19 and TRBJ1-2; 8 positions agree with TRBD1. The CDR3 loop spans 14 amino acids. The trim removed 6 bases at V and 5 bases at J, leaving 8 bases unmatched. Germline-derived CDR1 and CDR2 are LNHDA and SQIVND (reference sequence).